These 2 T cell receptor beta chains came from one sample sequenced in a study of blood T cell repertoires in COVID-19. Profiling relied on immunoSEQ multiplex PCR, and the TCRdb table lists in-frame clones only, not all of them. The sample has 250,000 to 300,000 clones, around nine tenths seen once. The sequencing sample was made of peripheral blood. These receptors were obtained from a woman in her 40s who had recovered from COVID-19.

Here the CDR3 reads CASSPAKGAGYTQYF. CDR3 DNA: TGTGCCAGCAGCCCGGCGAAAGGGGCCGGATATACGCAGTATTTT. The chain recombines TRBV7-8 with TRBJ2-3, with D possibly matching TRBD1 (5 bases). The V end lost 5 bases, the J end lost 7 bases, and 19 bases lay between the germline ends. Germline values: CDR1 SGHVS, CDR2 FQNEAQ. This CDR3 spans 15 amino acids.

This sequence joins TRBV5-6 and TRBJ1-2, with a weak D call TRBD1 (6 bases). This CDR3 region has 14 residues. V gave up 4 bases and J gave up 7 bases, with 17 bases separating them. CDR1 is SGHDT, CDR2 YYEEEE, per germline. CDR3 sequence: CASSNGQSLFGYTF. The CDR3 DNA reads TGTGCCAGCAGCAACGGACAGTCTCTATTTGGCTACACCTTC.